The rows below give T cell receptor beta chains drawn from one sample of a study of T cells in localized non-small cell lung cancer. Clones were sequenced by immunoSEQ multiplex PCR, and TCRdb holds only the in-frame ones, with some missing. The sample lists tens of thousands of clones; about 84% were seen once. This sample comprised PBMCs, obtained before any cancer treatment. Receptor source: a woman aged 35 to 70 with stage II squamous cell lung carcinoma. CDR3s include the opening cysteine and the closing phenylalanine or tryptophan. The D gene is left open where the match is weak. A row's size may be missing; if present it is once, few, many or a size class.

v_call	clone_size	j_call	d_call	cdr3_nt	cdr3_aa
TRBV5-6	-	TRBJ2-1	TRBD1	TGTGCCAGCATGGCGGACAGGGGGCGTAGCAATGAGCAGTTCTTC	CASMADRGRSNEQFF
TRBV6-5	-	TRBJ1-2	-	TGTGCCAGCAGGAACCAGGGATCCGGCTACACCTTC	CASRNQGSGYTF
TRBV6-6	-	TRBJ2-7	-	TGTGCCAGCAGCCGGGACTTAGGACCCTACGAGCAGTACTTC	CASSRDLGPYEQYF
TRBV19	-	TRBJ1-1	TRBD1	TGTGCCAGTCGGGACAGATCGAACACTGAAGCTTTCTTT	CASRDRSNTEAFF
TRBV30	once	TRBJ1-5	-	TGTGCCTGGAGTACAGGGTTCACGCCCCAGCATTTT	CAWSTGFTPQHF
TRBV28	-	TRBJ1-1	-	TGTGCCAGCAGTTTTTTGTACCCGAGAAACACTGAAGCTTTCTTT	CASSFLYPRNTEAFF
TRBV9	-	TRBJ2-2	-	TGTGCCAGCAGCCCCGCCCGAGCCATCACCGGGGAGCTGTTTTTT	CASSPARAITGELFF
TRBV10-1	-	TRBJ1-1	-	TGCGCCAGCAGTCTAGGGCAGGCCACTGAAGCTTTCTTT	CASSLGQATEAFF
TRBV27	few	TRBJ2-7	-	TGTGCCAGCAGATACGGTGGTGAGCAGTACTTC	CASRYGGEQYF
TRBV4-2	-	TRBJ2-3	TRBD2	TGTGCCAGCAGCCGGACTAGCGGGATCACAGATACGCAGTATTTT	CASSRTSGITDTQYF
TRBV6-6	-	TRBJ2-2	-	TGTGCCAGCAGCCCCCTGGGGGGCGGGGAGCTGTTTTTT	CASSPLGGGELFF
TRBV19	few	TRBJ2-2	TRBD2	TGTGCCAGTAGTTTAGGTAGCGGGACGAACACCGGGGAGCTGTTTTTT	CASSLGSGTNTGELFF
TRBV18	-	TRBJ2-1	-	TGTGCCAGCTCACCCTCCCTAACGGGAAGGGGGGCCAATGAGCAGTTCTTC	CASSPSLTGRGANEQFF
TRBV10-1	few	TRBJ1-3	-	TGCGCCAGCAGTGATTCTGGAAACACCATATATTTT	CASSDSGNTIYF
TRBV4-2	-	TRBJ2-5	-	TGTGCCAGCAGCCTATTGGGAGCAGAGACCCAGTACTTC	CASSLLGAETQYF
TRBV5-8	-	TRBJ1-1	-	TGTGCCAGCAGCTTGCCGAAGGGCATCTACGAAGCTTTCTTT	CASSLPKGIYEAFF
TRBV7-2	-	TRBJ2-5	-	TGTGCCAGCAGCTTTGCCTGGTACCAAGAGACCCAGTACTTC	CASSFAWYQETQYF
TRBV30	-	TRBJ2-7	TRBD2	TGTGCCTGGAGTGTGGCCCGGGTACTAGCGGATCCCTCCTACGAGCAGTACTTC	CAWSVARVLADPSYEQYF
TRBV5-5	-	TRBJ1-5	-	TGTGCCAGCAGCCCCGGACCTAGCAATCAGCCCCAGCATTTT	CASSPGPSNQPQHF
TRBV4-2	-	TRBJ1-2	-	TGTGCCAGCAGCCAAGATCGCGGGGACCGAAACTATGGCTACACCTTC	CASSQDRGDRNYGYTF
TRBV2	-	TRBJ2-2	-	TGTGCCAGCAGTGATGAGAAAAGGACCGGGGAGCTGTTTTTT	CASSDEKRTGELFF
TRBV27	-	TRBJ2-1	TRBD2	TGTGCCAGCAGCCAGACTAGCGGGGATTACAATGAGCAGTTCTTC	CASSQTSGDYNEQFF
TRBV6-6	-	TRBJ1-2	TRBD1	TGTGCCAGCAGTTCCCTAGCCCCCGGGACAGGGGACGGCTACACCTTC	CASSSLAPGTGDGYTF
TRBV5-1	-	TRBJ2-5	TRBD2	TGCGCCAGCAGCGCCGGACTAGCGGGATTAACCCAGTACTTC	CASSAGLAGLTQYF
TRBV28	-	TRBJ1-1	-	TGTGCCAGCAGTCTGTTGAACACTGAAGCTTTCTTT	CASSLLNTEAFF
TRBV6-5	-	TRBJ1-1	-	TGTGCCAGCAGTCGGGGGGGATTTGACAACACTGAAGCTTTCTTT	CASSRGGFDNTEAFF
TRBV30	-	TRBJ2-3	-	TGTGCCTGGAGTGTAGGGACAAGAAGGGGTACGCAGTATTTT	CAWSVGTRRGTQYF
TRBV10-2	-	TRBJ1-4	-	TGCGCCAGCAGTGAGTCGGTTACAGGCCGTCCTGAAAAACTGTTTTTT	CASSESVTGRPEKLFF
TRBV9	-	TRBJ1-3	-	TGTGCCAGCAGCGTAACCAGGGACTCTGGAAACACCATATATTTT	CASSVTRDSGNTIYF
TRBV19	-	TRBJ1-4	-	TGTGCCAGTAGAGCCGACAGGTCGACTAATGAAAAACTGTTTTTT	CASRADRSTNEKLFF
TRBV5-1	once	TRBJ2-5	TRBD1	TGCGCCAGCAGACCCGGGACAGGGAAAGAGACCCAGTACTTC	CASRPGTGKETQYF
TRBV9	-	TRBJ2-3	TRBD2	TGTGCCAGCAGCGTTAGCGGGAATCCCACAGATACGCAGTATTTT	CASSVSGNPTDTQYF
TRBV18	-	TRBJ2-7	TRBD1	TGTGCCAGCTCAATACCGGGACAGGGGGCTTCCCCCTACGAGCAGTACTTC	CASSIPGQGASPYEQYF
TRBV27	-	TRBJ2-7	-	TGTGCCAGCAGTTTATCTAGCAGGAACACCTACGAGCAGTACTTC	CASSLSSRNTYEQYF
TRBV6-5	-	TRBJ2-5	-	TGTGCCAGCAGGTCCGAAGGGGGTTGGGAGACCCAGTACTTC	CASRSEGGWETQYF
TRBV4-3	-	TRBJ2-2	-	TGCGCCAGCAGCCCTCCAGAGGGCGGGGAGCTGTTTTTT	CASSPPEGGELFF
TRBV18	-	TRBJ1-1	-	TGTGCCAGCCAGGGGAGTCCGACTGAAGCTTTCTTT	CASQGSPTEAFF
TRBV19	-	TRBJ1-1	-	TGTGCCAGTAGTGAACGACGGCACACTGAAGCTTTCTTT	CASSERRHTEAFF
TRBV19	once	TRBJ2-7	TRBD1	TGTGCCAGTAGGGGTACGGGACAGGTCAGCTCCTACGAGCAGTACTTC	CASRGTGQVSSYEQYF
TRBV28	-	TRBJ1-1	-	TGTGCCAGCTTAGGGAGTGGGACTGAAGCTTTCTTT	CASLGSGTEAFF
TRBV28	-	TRBJ2-3	-	TGTGCCAGCAGCCTCCCCAGCACAGATACGCAGTATTTT	CASSLPSTDTQYF
TRBV15	-	TRBJ1-3	-	TGTGCCACCAGCAGAGATGGGGTATCTGGAAACACCATATATTTT	CATSRDGVSGNTIYF
TRBV2	-	TRBJ2-7	-	TGTGCCAGCAGTGAAGGGCTAGCCGTTCCGTACGAGCAGTACTTC	CASSEGLAVPYEQYF
TRBV5-1	-	TRBJ2-1	TRBD1	TGCGCCAGCAGGGGACAGACAAGGGGAGCCCTCTCCTACAATGAGCAGTTCTTC	CASRGQTRGALSYNEQFF
TRBV28	-	TRBJ1-1	-	TGTGCCAGCAGCTGGGATATGAACACTGAAGCTTTCTTT	CASSWDMNTEAFF
TRBV5-1	once	TRBJ1-2	TRBD1	TGCGCCAGCTCGGACAGGGGTTACGGCTACACCTTC	CASSDRGYGYTF
TRBV5-6	-	TRBJ2-5	-	TGTGCCAGCGGCACTAGCTTATCTGAGACCCAGTACTTC	CASGTSLSETQYF
TRBV11-3	-	TRBJ1-3	-	TGTGCCAGCAGCGCCGGGACACTTAATGGAAACACCATATATTTT	CASSAGTLNGNTIYF
TRBV4-2	-	TRBJ2-1	TRBD2	TGTGCCAGCAGCCAAGAGAGTAGCGGGAGCCTGAGGGAGCAGTTCTTC	CASSQESSGSLREQFF
TRBV5-6	-	TRBJ1-5	TRBD1	TGTGCCAGTACCCAGGGGGGAGGCAATCAGCCCCAGCATTTT	CASTQGGGNQPQHF
TRBV28	-	TRBJ1-1	-	TGTGCCAGCAGGGGGGTGAGGAACACTGAAGCTTTCTTT	CASRGVRNTEAFF
TRBV9	-	TRBJ1-3	-	TGTGCCAGCAGCCCCCGACGTGGGGGCGATAGGCCTGGAAACACCATATATTTT	CASSPRRGGDRPGNTIYF
TRBV29-1	once	TRBJ1-1	-	TGCAGCGTTGGGGGGCGTCTGAACACTGAAGCTTTCTTT	CSVGGRLNTEAFF
TRBV5-4	-	TRBJ2-7	TRBD1	TGTGCCAGCAGCAAGCCCCCGACAGGGGCCCACCCCCACGAGCAGTACTTC	CASSKPPTGAHPHEQYF
TRBV7-3	-	TRBJ2-7	-	TGTGCCAGCAGCACGCTCCCGGGACTGGCCTACGAGCAGTACTTC	CASSTLPGLAYEQYF